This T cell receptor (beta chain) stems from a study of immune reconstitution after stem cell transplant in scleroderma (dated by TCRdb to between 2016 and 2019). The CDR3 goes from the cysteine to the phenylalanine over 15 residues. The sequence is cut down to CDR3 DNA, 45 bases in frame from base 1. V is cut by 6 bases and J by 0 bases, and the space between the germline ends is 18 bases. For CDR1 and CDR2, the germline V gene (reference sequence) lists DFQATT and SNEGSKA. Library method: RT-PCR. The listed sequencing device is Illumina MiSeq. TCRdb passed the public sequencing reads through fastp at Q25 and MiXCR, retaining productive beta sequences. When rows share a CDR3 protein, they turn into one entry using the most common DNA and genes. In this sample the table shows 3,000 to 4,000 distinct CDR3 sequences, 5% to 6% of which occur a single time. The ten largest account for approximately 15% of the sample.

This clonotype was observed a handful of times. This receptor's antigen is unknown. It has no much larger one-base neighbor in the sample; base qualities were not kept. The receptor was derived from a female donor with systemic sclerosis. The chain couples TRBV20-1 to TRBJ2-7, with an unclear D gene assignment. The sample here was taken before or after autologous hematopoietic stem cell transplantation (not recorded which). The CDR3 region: CSASPPGARSYEQYF. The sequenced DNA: TGCAGTGCGAGCCCGCCCGGAGCCCGCTCCTACGAGCAGTACTTC.